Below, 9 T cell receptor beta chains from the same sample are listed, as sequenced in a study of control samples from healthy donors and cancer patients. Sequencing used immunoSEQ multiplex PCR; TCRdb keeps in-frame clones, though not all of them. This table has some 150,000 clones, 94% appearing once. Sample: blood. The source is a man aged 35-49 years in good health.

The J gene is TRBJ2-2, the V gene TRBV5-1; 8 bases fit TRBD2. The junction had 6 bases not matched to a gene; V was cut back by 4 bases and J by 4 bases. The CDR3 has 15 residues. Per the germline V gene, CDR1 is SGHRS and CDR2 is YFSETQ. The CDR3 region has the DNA TGCGCCAGCAGCAGAGCGGCGGGGGGCACCGGGGAGCTGTTTTTT. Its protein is CASSRAAGGTGELFF.

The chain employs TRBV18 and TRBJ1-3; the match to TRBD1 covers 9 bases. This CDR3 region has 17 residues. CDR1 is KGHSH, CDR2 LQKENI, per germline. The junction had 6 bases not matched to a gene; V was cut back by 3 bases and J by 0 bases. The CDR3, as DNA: TGTGCCAGCTCACCCCGGACAGGGGAGAGCTCTGGAAACACCATATATTTT. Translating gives CASSPRTGESSGNTIYF.

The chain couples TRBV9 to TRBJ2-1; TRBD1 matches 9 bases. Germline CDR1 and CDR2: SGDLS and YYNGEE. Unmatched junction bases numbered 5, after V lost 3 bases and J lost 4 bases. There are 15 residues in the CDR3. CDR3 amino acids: CASSGGGQGYNEQFF. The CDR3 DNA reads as TGTGCCAGCAGCGGGGGGGGACAGGGATACAATGAGCAGTTCTTC.

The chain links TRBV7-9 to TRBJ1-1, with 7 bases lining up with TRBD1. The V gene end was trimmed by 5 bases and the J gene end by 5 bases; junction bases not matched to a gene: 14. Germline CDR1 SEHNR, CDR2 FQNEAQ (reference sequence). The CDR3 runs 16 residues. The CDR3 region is CASSPGGMQGRTEAFF. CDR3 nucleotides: TGTGCCAGCAGCCCAGGGGGGATGCAGGGTCGGACTGAAGCTTTCTTT. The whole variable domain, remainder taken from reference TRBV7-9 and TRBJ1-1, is DTGVSQNPRHKITKRGQNVTFRCDPISEHNRLYWYRQTLGQGPEFLTYFQNEAQLEKSRLLSDRFSAERPKGSFSTLEIQRTEQGDSAMYLCASSPGGMQGRTEAFFGQGTRLTVV.

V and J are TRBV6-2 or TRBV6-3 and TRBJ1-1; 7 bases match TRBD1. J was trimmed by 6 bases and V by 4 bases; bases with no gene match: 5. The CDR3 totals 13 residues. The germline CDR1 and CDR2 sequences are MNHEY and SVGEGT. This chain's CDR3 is CASSSTGIAEAFF. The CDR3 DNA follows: TGTGCCAGCAGTTCGACAGGGATCGCTGAAGCTTTCTTT.

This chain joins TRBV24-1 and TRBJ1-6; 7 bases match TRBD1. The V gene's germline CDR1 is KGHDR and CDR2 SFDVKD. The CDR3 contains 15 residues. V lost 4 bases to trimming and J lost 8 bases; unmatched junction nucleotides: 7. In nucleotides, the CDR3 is TGTGCCACCAGTGACCCTCGACAGGGAGATTCACCCCTCCACTTT. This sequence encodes CATSDPRQGDSPLHF.

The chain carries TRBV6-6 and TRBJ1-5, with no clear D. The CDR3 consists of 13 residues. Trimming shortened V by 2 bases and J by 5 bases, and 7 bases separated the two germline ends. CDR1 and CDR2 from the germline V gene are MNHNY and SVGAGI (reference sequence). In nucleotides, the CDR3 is TGTGCCAGCAGTTACATGTGGGATCAGCCCCAGCATTTT. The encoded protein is CASSYMWDQPQHF.

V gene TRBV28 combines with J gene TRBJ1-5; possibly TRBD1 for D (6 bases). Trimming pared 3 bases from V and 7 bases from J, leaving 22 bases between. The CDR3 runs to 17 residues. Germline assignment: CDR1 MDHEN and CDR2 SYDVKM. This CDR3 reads CASSFFRGPQRLQPQHF. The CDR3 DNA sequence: TGTGCCAGCAGTTTCTTCAGGGGACCCCAGAGGTTGCAGCCCCAGCATTTT.

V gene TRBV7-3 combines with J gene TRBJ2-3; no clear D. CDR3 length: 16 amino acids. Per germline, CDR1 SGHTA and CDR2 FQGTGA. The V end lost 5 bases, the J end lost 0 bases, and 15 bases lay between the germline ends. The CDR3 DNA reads TGTGCCAGCAGCCCGAATAGGGCGCTGAGCACAGATACGCAGTATTTT. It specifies CASSPNRALSTDTQYF.